This is a list of T cell receptor beta chains from one sample in a study of blood T cell repertoires in COVID-19. TCRdb keeps only in-frame clones here, not all; method: immunoSEQ multiplex PCR. Among some 210,000 clones listed, approximately 90% were seen once. Sequenced sample: peripheral blood. Receptors were obtained from a man in his fifties or sixties with COVID-19, enrolled during active disease. Both conserved end residues are part of each CDR3. Each record gives: J gene, clone size, V gene, D gene, CDR3 protein, CDR3 DNA. D genes are given only for firm matches. The size of a clone is reported for some rows only, either as once, few or many, or as a class for expanded clones.

>TRBJ2-1|once|TRBV4-1|.
CASSQVQSRGISYNEQFF
TGCGCCAGCAGCCAAGTACAATCGCGGGGAATCTCCTACAATGAGCAGTTCTTC
>TRBJ2-1|.|TRBV21-1|.
CASSKRQGMGNYNEQFF
TGTGCCAGCAGTAAAAGGCAGGGGATGGGGAACTACAATGAGCAGTTCTTC
>TRBJ1-2|.|TRBV2|TRBD1
CASSEDRVVDGYTF
TGTGCCAGCAGTGAGGACAGGGTTGTAGATGGCTACACCTTC
>TRBJ2-2|.|TRBV5-1|.
CASSLAGWNTGELFF
TGCGCCAGCAGCTTGGCAGGGTGGAACACCGGGGAGCTGTTTTTT
>TRBJ2-5|once|TRBV24-1|.
CATSDFPGHLGETQYF
TGTGCCACCAGTGATTTCCCGGGACACCTAGGGGAGACCCAGTACTTC
>TRBJ2-1|.|TRBV9|.
CASSPRGSGSGEQFF
TGTGCCAGCAGCCCCCGGGGTAGCGGATCGGGTGAGCAGTTCTTC
>TRBJ2-1|.|TRBV5-1|TRBD2
CASSLASGGWNEQFF
TGCGCCAGCAGCTTGGCTAGCGGGGGATGGAATGAGCAGTTCTTC
>TRBJ1-2|.|TRBV27|.
CASSPLDGGVFYYGYTF
TGTGCCAGCAGTCCCCTAGATGGGGGCGTTTTTTACTATGGCTACACCTTC
>TRBJ1-5|.|TRBV19|.
CASSIRGEPQHF
TGTGCCAGTAGTATCAGGGGCGAGCCCCAGCATTTT
>TRBJ2-5|.|TRBV10-1|.
CASEEEETQYF
TGCGCCAGCGAGGAGGAAGAGACCCAGTACTTC
>TRBJ2-2|.|TRBV6-6|.
CASSLPTGELFF
TGTGCCAGCAGCCTACCAACCGGGGAGCTGTTTTTT
>TRBJ1-1|.|TRBV28|TRBD1
CASSLTGQIRANTEAFF
TGTGCCAGCAGTTTAACGGGACAGATCAGGGCGAACACTGAAGCTTTCTTT
>TRBJ2-3|.|TRBV25-1|.
CASRGYRTDTQYF
TGTGCCAGCAGAGGCTACAGGACAGATACGCAGTATTTT
>TRBJ1-6|.|TRBV4-1|.
CASSRGAGSPLHF
TGCGCCAGCAGCCGCGGAGCCGGTTCACCCCTCCACTTT
>TRBJ2-1|once|TRBV4-1|TRBD2
CASSVSNSGGLYNEQFF
TGCGCCAGCAGCGTCTCCAACAGCGGGGGGTTATACAATGAGCAGTTCTTC
>TRBJ1-1|.|TRBV2|TRBD1
CASRGQGMNTEAFF
TGTGCCAGCAGGGGACAGGGAATGAACACTGAAGCTTTCTTT
>TRBJ2-7|.|TRBV3-1/TRBV3-2|TRBD1
CASTRQGVYEQYF
TGTGCCAGCACCCGACAGGGGGTCTACGAGCAGTACTTC